Each of the 32 T cell receptor beta chains below was sequenced from the same sample in a study of blood T cell repertoires in COVID-19. Assay: immunoSEQ multiplex PCR; the TCRdb copy retains only in-frame clones and omits some. The top ten clones hold around 4% of a sample with about 240,000 clones, around 88% of them seen once. Sequencing was performed on PBMCs or T cells enriched from blood (not recorded which). All receptors come from a woman aged 25 to 45 who had recovered from COVID-19.

This clone was detected a few times. This chain uses TRBV19 with TRBJ1-4; 8 bases match TRBD1. V was clipped by 3 bases and J by 8 bases; unmatched bases: 2. Germline V gene data show CDR1 as LNHDA and CDR2 as SQIVND (reference sequence). This CDR3 is built from 13 residues. The CDR3, as DNA: TGTGCCAGTAGTATCCAGGGGGCAGAAAAACTGTTTTTT. It yields the protein CASSIQGAEKLFF.

The chain uses TRBV9 and TRBJ1-2; TRBD1 agrees at 8 bases. The CDR3 has 14 amino acids. The trim removed 3 bases at V and 7 bases at J, leaving 8 bases unmatched. Germline V CDR1 and CDR2: SGDLS, YYNGEE. The CDR3 bases are TGTGCCAGCAGCGCCCAGGGGGCGATCGGTGGCTACACCTTC. Encoded protein: CASSAQGAIGGYTF.

The rearrangement uses TRBV28 and TRBJ1-2, with a weak D call TRBD1 (6 bases). Looked up from germline, CDR1 is MDHEN and CDR2 is SYDVKM. The CDR3 is made up of 13 amino acids. The V gene lost 8 bases and the J gene lost 7 bases, with 17 bases spanning the gap. In DNA, the CDR3 is TGTGCCAGCTTGACGGACAGCGCCCCTGGCTACACCTTC. It is translated as CASLTDSAPGYTF.

The chain couples TRBV19 to TRBJ1-1, with D possibly matching TRBD1 (6 bases). Trimming removed 5 bases at V and 3 bases at J, with 13 bases between. Germline CDR1 and CDR2: LNHDA and SQIVND (reference sequence). The CDR3 runs 14 residues. The CDR3 coding sequence is TGTGCCAGTAGTGAACAGGGACGAGACACTGAAGCTTTCTTT. Protein: CASSEQGRDTEAFF.

CDR3 DNA: TGTGCCTGGGGACAGGCCCTCTATGGCTACACCTTC. Translation gives CAWGQALYGYTF. V is TRBV30 and J is TRBJ1-2; TRBD1 matches at 7 bases. Per germline, CDR1 GTSNPN and CDR2 SVGIG (reference sequence). V lost 5 bases to trimming and J lost 4 bases; unmatched junction nucleotides: 4. The CDR3 has 12 residues.

The V and J genes are TRBV5-6 and TRBJ2-7, with D possibly TRBD1 on 5 matching bases. Germline CDR1 and CDR2: SGHDT and YYEEEE. Trimming shortened V by 1 base and J by 3 bases, and 20 bases separated the two germline ends. The CDR3 length is 17 residues. The CDR3 region is CASSLSSGALIVYEQYF. Here the CDR3 DNA reads TGTGCCAGCAGCTTGAGCAGTGGGGCCCTCATAGTCTACGAGCAGTACTTC.

The chain recombines TRBV19 with TRBJ1-2; 7 bases align to TRBD1. There are 13 residues in the CDR3. Germline V gene data show CDR1 as LNHDA and CDR2 as SQIVND (reference sequence). Trimming removed 6 bases from V and 8 bases from J; junction bases left unmatched: 9. Here the CDR3 reads CASRYRGVRGYTF. The DNA of the CDR3 is TGTGCCAGTAGGTACAGGGGCGTGAGGGGCTACACCTTC.

The chain has TRBV7-9 and TRBJ1-6; the match to TRBD1 covers 7 bases. CDR1 SEHNR and CDR2 FQNEAQ come from the germline V gene (reference sequence). This CDR3 comprises 15 residues. J lost 3 bases, V lost 3 bases, and 2 bases had no gene match. CDR3 region: CASSFGQDYNSPLHF. CDR3 in DNA: TGTGCCAGCAGCTTCGGACAGGACTATAATTCACCCCTCCACTTT. The whole variable domain, remainder taken from reference TRBV7-9 and TRBJ1-6, is DTGVSQNPRHKITKRGQNVTFRCDPISEHNRLYWYRQTLGQGPEFLTYFQNEAQLEKSRLLSDRFSAERPKGSFSTLEIQRTEQGDSAMYLCASSFGQDYNSPLHFGNGTRLTVT.

The gene calls are TRBV5-4 and TRBJ1-1; 7 nucleotides line up with TRBD1. This CDR3 contains 14 residues. Germline CDR1 is SGHNT and CDR2 is YYREEE (reference sequence). V lost 0 bases, J lost 6 bases, and 5 bases stayed unmatched. CDR3 in amino acids: CASSLGGRGAEAFF. The CDR3 DNA follows: TGTGCCAGCAGCTTGGGGGGCAGGGGGGCTGAAGCTTTCTTT. The complete variable domain, with remaining parts taken from reference TRBV5-4 and TRBJ1-1, reads ETGVTQSPTHLIKTRGQQVTLRCSSQSGHNTVSWYQQALGQGPQFIFQYYREEENGRGNFPPRFSGLQFPNYSSELNVNALELDDSALYLCASSLGGRGAEAFFGQGTRLTVV.

This sequence joins TRBV7-2 and TRBJ2-7; 8 nucleotides agree with TRBD1. Trimming cost V 3 bases and J 3 bases; bases outside gene matches: 1. This CDR3 has 13 residues. Germline CDR1 SGHTA, CDR2 FQGNSA. The CDR3 DNA reads as TGTGCCAGCAGCTTTGGGACAGGCTACGAGCAGTACTTC. Its protein is CASSFGTGYEQYF.

The V call is TRBV18, the J call TRBJ1-1; maybe TRBD1 (5 bases). Deletions cut 3 bases from V and 0 bases from J, with 8 bases between. Germline V gene data show CDR1 as KGHSH and CDR2 as LQKENI. The CDR3 is 14 residues long. The CDR3 nucleotides are TGTGCCAGCTCACCCGCAGGGTTGAACACTGAAGCTTTCTTT. This sequence encodes CASSPAGLNTEAFF.

The chain combines TRBV7-2 with TRBJ2-1, with D perhaps TRBD1 (5 bases). CDR1 is SGHTA, CDR2 FQGNSA, per germline. This CDR3 has 14 amino acids. V dropped 1 base and J dropped 8 bases, with 12 bases sitting between them. CDR3 loop: CASSLEGFVDEQFF. CDR3 sequence (DNA): TGTGCCAGCAGCTTAGAGGGGTTTGTCGATGAGCAGTTCTTC.

The chain recombines TRBV30 with TRBJ1-2; D unclear. CDR3 length equals 15 residues. The germline gives CDR1 GTSNPN, CDR2 SVGIG (reference sequence). V shed 5 bases and J shed 4 bases, with 20 bases lying between them. CDR3 nucleotide sequence: TGTGCCTGGGGAGTCGCGACAAGAGCCCTCTATGGCTACACCTTC. Encoded protein: CAWGVATRALYGYTF.

This chain links TRBV3-1 (or the pseudogene TRBV3-2) with TRBJ2-2; TRBD2 aligns across 11 bases. The trim removed 3 bases at V and 4 bases at J, leaving 1 base unmatched. CDR1 is LGHDT, CDR2 YNNKEL, per germline (reference sequence). The CDR3 runs to 15 residues. CDR3 loop: CASSHTSGSTGELFF. The CDR3, as DNA: TGTGCCAGCAGCCATACTAGCGGGAGCACCGGGGAGCTGTTTTTT.

V gene TRBV11-2 combines with J gene TRBJ2-2, with D perhaps TRBD2 (5 bases). V lost 1 base, J lost 4 bases, and 13 bases lay in between. The CDR3 spans 16 residues. Germline values: CDR1 SGHAT, CDR2 FQNNGV. The CDR3: CASSLGSSGGTGELFF. CDR3 nucleotides: TGTGCCAGCAGCTTAGGGTCGAGCGGCGGCACCGGGGAGCTGTTTTTT.

The chain employs TRBV29-1 and TRBJ2-3, with D perhaps TRBD1 (6 bases). Germline V lookup: CDR1 SQVTM, CDR2 ANQGSEA. V was clipped by 5 bases and J by 0 bases, with 12 bases between them. The CDR3 loop spans 14 amino acids. The CDR3 region has the DNA TGCAGCGTTTTACAGGGCGCTAGCACAGATACGCAGTATTTT. Residues: CSVLQGASTDTQYF.

The chain carries TRBV19 and TRBJ1-1; 8 bases line up with TRBD1. This CDR3 comprises 14 residues. V shed 8 bases, J shed 3 bases, and the junction held 8 bases outside the gene matches. The germline CDR1 and CDR2 sequences are LNHDA and SQIVND (reference sequence). Here the CDR3 reads CASYPDRAYTEAFF. The CDR3 DNA reads TGTGCCAGTTACCCGGACAGGGCTTACACTGAAGCTTTCTTT.

The chain links TRBV5-1 to TRBJ2-1; TRBD2 agrees at 10 bases. The V gene end was trimmed by 0 bases and the J gene end by 10 bases; junction bases not matched to a gene: 4. The germline gives CDR1 SGHRS, CDR2 YFSETQ. This CDR3 is built from 14 residues. CDR3 DNA sequence: TGCGCCAGCAGCTTGGCTCTAGCGGGAGTGGAGCAGTTCTTC. As protein: CASSLALAGVEQFF.

The chain has TRBV5-1 and TRBJ2-2; D is unresolved. V was clipped by 2 bases and J by 7 bases, with 6 bases between them. CDR3 size: 12 residues. CDR1 is SGHRS and CDR2 is YFSETQ in the germline V gene. This chain's CDR3 is CASSFDNGELFF. CDR3 sequence (DNA): TGCGCCAGCAGCTTCGACAACGGGGAGCTGTTTTTT.

The rearrangement joins TRBV5-6 to TRBJ1-6, with 7 nucleotides matching TRBD1. The J segment lost 9 bases and the V segment lost 0 bases, leaving 3 bases of the junction unmatched. CDR3 length: 14 residues. Germline CDR1 reads SGHDT; CDR2 reads YYEEEE. The CDR3 DNA is TGTGCCAGCAGCTTGGACAGGGGAGTTTCACCCCTCCACTTT. It translates to CASSLDRGVSPLHF.

V and J are TRBV10-3 and TRBJ1-1; D ambiguous. The CDR3 consists of 15 residues. Trimming left V 8 bases short and J 3 bases short, with 19 bases between. CDR1 is ENHRY, CDR2 SYGVKD, per germline. The CDR3 bases are TGTGCCATCGAGAGTGGTAGAGGGTTGGACACTGAAGCTTTCTTT. Translated, it gives CAIESGRGLDTEAFF.

With respect to this clone: The same CDR3 can be traced to other DNA sequences in this sample. The rearrangement links TRBV28 to TRBJ1-2; D is perhaps TRBD1 (5 bases). The germline V and J ends were trimmed by 2 bases and 4 bases, with 5 bases remaining between them. This CDR3 is 12 amino acids long. The germline V gene encodes CDR1 MDHEN and CDR2 SYDVKM. In DNA, the CDR3 is TGTGCCAGCAGTTTACAGGGCTATGGCTACACCTTC. This codes for CASSLQGYGYTF.

The chain joins TRBV4-1 to TRBJ1-2; TRBD1 is a possible D gene (5 bases). V lost 1 base, J lost 8 bases, and 14 bases lay in between. Germline V gene sequence: CDR1 MGHRA, CDR2 YSYEKL. CDR3 length: 14 residues. The CDR3 region is CASSQGMTVRGYTF. The CDR3 DNA reads TGCGCCAGCAGCCAAGGGATGACAGTGCGGGGCTACACCTTC.

The rearrangement uses TRBV25-1 and TRBJ2-2; 7 nucleotides agree with TRBD1. The CDR3 is 13 residues long. Germline V gene data show CDR1 as MGHDK and CDR2 as SYGVNS. Trimming at V came to 6 bases and at J to 6 bases, leaving 4 bases not matched to a gene. CDR3 protein: CASSHRGAGELFF. CDR3 sequence (DNA): TGTGCCAGCAGCCACAGGGGAGCCGGGGAGCTGTTTTTT.

The chain carries TRBV28 and TRBJ2-7; D possibly corresponds to TRBD2 (5 bases). The CDR3 sequence is 13 residues long. V lost 6 bases to trimming and J lost 7 bases, with 16 bases between them. Germline loops: CDR1 MDHEN, CDR2 SYDVKM. The CDR3 region is CASSPGAVREQYF. The CDR3 DNA sequence: TGTGCCAGCAGCCCAGGAGCGGTGCGAGAGCAGTACTTC.

The chain carries TRBV6-5 and TRBJ1-1, with D unclear. The CDR3 is made up of 13 amino acids. V was clipped by 0 bases and J by 8 bases, with 10 bases between them. Looked up from germline, CDR1 is MNHEY and CDR2 is SVGAGI. The CDR3 region has the DNA TGTGCCAGCAGTTACTCACCGAGGATGGAAGCTTTCTTT. Translating it yields CASSYSPRMEAFF.

The V and J genes are TRBV30 and TRBJ2-3; D is unclear. CDR1 is GTSNPN, CDR2 SVGIG, per germline (reference sequence). Trimming pared 0 bases from V and 2 bases from J, leaving 6 bases between. The CDR3 runs to 13 residues. The DNA for the CDR3 is TGTGCCTGGAGTGTACTGATCACAGATACGCAGTATTTT. Its protein is CAWSVLITDTQYF.

The genes are TRBV5-1 and TRBJ2-2; the match to TRBD2 covers 7 bases. The J segment lost 8 bases and the V segment lost 2 bases, leaving 9 bases of the junction unmatched. Germline V CDR1 and CDR2: SGHRS, YFSETQ. The CDR3 runs to 15 residues. Here the CDR3 DNA reads TGCGCCAGCAGCTTCGTTGCGGGAGCGGAGGGGGAGCTGTTTTTT. Its translation is CASSFVAGAEGELFF.

The V gene is TRBV7-9, the J gene TRBJ2-7, with a tentative D call TRBD1 (8 bases). The CDR3 extends over 16 amino acids. The germline V gene has CDR1 SEHNR and CDR2 FQNEAQ (reference sequence). Trimming removed 0 bases from V and 3 bases from J, with 15 bases in between. The CDR3 sequence is CASSLARGTGVYEQYF. CDR3 in DNA: TGTGCCAGCAGCTTAGCGCGGGGGACAGGCGTCTACGAGCAGTACTTC.

The rearrangement links TRBV9 to TRBJ1-1; 7 nucleotides match TRBD1. J gave up 3 bases and V 2 bases, and 4 bases lay outside the gene matches. CDR1 SGDLS and CDR2 YYNGEE come from the germline V gene. The CDR3 sequence is 14 residues long. The CDR3 DNA sequence: TGTGCCAGCAGCGTGGGACAGAGCTACACTGAAGCTTTCTTT. Its protein is CASSVGQSYTEAFF.

This chain links TRBV18 with TRBJ1-1; D possibly corresponds to TRBD1 (5 bases). In germline, CDR1 is KGHSH, CDR2 LQKENI. The CDR3 covers 14 residues. Trimming took off 4 bases at V and 1 base at J, with 10 bases between the two ends. The CDR3 nucleotides are TGTGCCAGCTCACAACAGGAGACGAACACTGAAGCTTTCTTT. Translating gives CASSQQETNTEAFF.

CDR3 DNA: TGTGCCAGCAGTTTAGGTTCGGGGGGTGGCTATGGCTACACCTTC. Translated, it gives CASSLGSGGGYGYTF. V gene TRBV28 combines with J gene TRBJ1-2; D is perhaps TRBD1 (5 bases). Trimming pared 2 bases from V and 4 bases from J, leaving 14 bases between. The CDR3 consists of 15 residues. Germline V gives CDR1 MDHEN, CDR2 SYDVKM.